In its sample, the clone carrying this TCR beta chain was seen once. This record comes from a study of blood T cell repertoires in COVID-19. Overall study: Samples taken during acute and convalescent COVID-19 were collected in the United States, Italy and Spain.

The CDR3 loop spans 15 amino acids. The germline V gene has CDR1 MDHEN and CDR2 SYDVKM. The V end was cut by 4 bases, the J end by 5 bases, with 17 bases between. Under the authors' procedure: Reference gene primer amplification in the assay estimated nucleated cell counts. Measured with immunoSEQ multiplex PCR; TCRdb has only the in-frame clones, and not every one. V, J and clone size are those of that table, while D and trimming were read from the DNA. The sample holds roughly 200,000 clones, approximately 86% seen once. Sequencing input: PBMCs or T cells enriched from blood (not recorded which). The sequence was obtained from a woman in her 40s with acute COVID-19. The rearrangement uses TRBV28 and TRBJ1-2; tentatively, D is TRBD1 (5 bases). The CDR3 region has the DNA TGTGCCAGCAGTTCTTACTGGGGGGGGGAGTATGGCTACACCTTC. This translates into CASSSYWGGEYGYTF.